Given below is one T cell receptor beta chain in context. Its antigen is currently not known. No per-base quality is available; no much larger clone lies one base away. The data are from a study of T cell responses to AZD1222 COVID-19 vaccine (dated by TCRdb to the early 2020s). About the full investigation: AZD1222 recipients given second doses at about 4 weeks or at about 12 weeks were pooled, since spike-specific TCR depth and breadth were not found to differ between the two schedules. Enrollment into the trials was organized by age into subgroups of 18-55, 56-69 and 70-plus years, and those subgroups contained roughly 150, 30 and 60 TCR-sequenced participants, respectively. A total of about 230 trial participants underwent TCR sequencing, of whom 200 to 220 received two doses of AZD1222 and roughly 25 received two doses of the MenACWY control vaccine.

What this sample's time point label stands for: baseline before first vaccination. Vaccinee samples came from UK trials COV001 and COV002, including a single-blind randomized controlled phase 2/3 trial of AZD1222 (ChAdOx1 nCoV-19) in healthy adults. For TCRbeta chain sequencing, PBMC samples from trial participants were taken at day 0 and at day 28 after the second dose. V is reduced by 4 bases and J by 0 bases, leaving a spacing of 14 bases between them. The germline V gene provides CDR1 SGHRS and CDR2 YFSETQ. There are 16 amino acids in the CDR3, from cysteine to phenylalanine inclusive. CDR3 DNA only is kept here, 48 bases in frame from base 1. The CDR3 regions of human TCRbeta chains were subjected to immunosequencing. The authors processed their data as follows. TCRs in the repertoires were compared against a reference library of SARS-CoV-2-specific TCRs that had been generated with the MIRA antigen-specificity platform. Breadth was defined as the fraction of unique TCRs that were SARS-CoV-2-associated, and depth was defined as the fraction of total T cells that were SARS-CoV-2-associated. Each spike-specific TCR was assigned to its reactive spike region and to a CD4 or CD8 class using the MIRA data. Log10-transformed breadth and depth values were compared by one-way ANOVA with Sidak's multiple comparisons tests. TCRdb stores this immuneACCESS table with in-frame sequences only. Part of the clones is absent; in the studies checked, under half of the shortfall reflects unresolved V genes, and no reason is known for the rest. D and trimming come from the DNA, and the V and J calls and clone size come from that table. Across this sample there are 75,000 to 90,000 clones, with approximately 82% seen only once. The top ten clonotypes cover more than 20% of the sample.

The full study reports these points: The whole spike protein was spanned by vaccine-associated CD4 TCRs, and dominant responses were seen in regions 160-218 and 743-854. Participants were mostly white British, with more females than males. The authors suggested clonal diversity may have been underestimated. In the small 56-69-year group, the increase in depth fell short of significance, most likely because of low power. Because no day 14 peak-response samples were available, the repertoires could be characterized only after the peak T cell response. After two AZD1222 doses, spike-specific TCR breadth and depth were significantly higher than at day 0 and than in MenACWY recipients. Reportedly, almost half of the unique spike-specific TCRs recognized epitopes lying outside the regions that are mutated in the B.1.351 and B.1.1.7 variants. Conclusions about previously exposed vaccinees are limited because only six or seven AZD1222 recipients were SARS-CoV-2 seropositive at baseline.

The rearrangement joined TRBV5-1 to TRBJ2-1; TRBD1 might be the D gene, on 5 matching bases. This TCR derives from an adult in good health. The input for sequencing was peripheral blood, taken on day 0 of AZD1222 vaccination. The bases are TGCGCCAGCAGCCCCGGACACCCTAGCTCCTACAATGAGCAGTTCTTC. Translated, it reads CASSPGHPSSYNEQFF. Here the CDR3 is joined to the reference TRBV5-1 and TRBJ2-1 genes, and the full variable domain is: KAGVTQTPRYLIKTRGQQVTLSCSPISGHRSVSWYQQTPGQGLQFLFEYFSETQRNKGNFPGRFSGRQFSNSRSEMNVSTLELGDSALYLCASSPGHPSSYNEQFFGPGTRLTVL.